A few counts support the clone carrying this TCR beta chain. The data derive from a study of beta chain features in type 1 diabetes. Of the isolated RNA, all was reverse transcribed, and so the sequenced material was expressed TCRB transcripts. Sequencing used immunoSEQ multiplex PCR; TCRdb keeps in-frame clones, though not all of them. Counted here are fewer than 900,000 clones, about 17% occurring once; the ten biggest clones make up 0.023%. This receptor was taken from a young woman in good health. The material sequenced was naive CD4+ T cells from blood.

CDR3 in amino acids: CASSADRPYQPQHF. DNA of the CDR3: TGTGCCAGCAGTGCGGACAGGCCGTATCAGCCCCAGCATTTT. The rearrangement uses TRBV2 and TRBJ1-5; 7 bases map to TRBD1. The CDR3 is 14 residues long. The J segment lost 5 bases and the V segment lost 4 bases, leaving 5 bases of the junction unmatched. CDR1 SNHLY and CDR2 FYNNEI come from the germline V gene.